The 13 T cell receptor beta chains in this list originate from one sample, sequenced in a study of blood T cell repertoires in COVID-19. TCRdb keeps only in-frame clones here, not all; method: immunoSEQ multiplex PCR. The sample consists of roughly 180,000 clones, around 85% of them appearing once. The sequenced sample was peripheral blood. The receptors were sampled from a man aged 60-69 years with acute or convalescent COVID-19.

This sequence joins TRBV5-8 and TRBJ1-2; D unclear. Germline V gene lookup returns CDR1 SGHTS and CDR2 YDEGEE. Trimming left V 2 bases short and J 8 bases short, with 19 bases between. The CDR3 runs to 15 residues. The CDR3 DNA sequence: TGTGCCAGCAGCTTCCCGAGCCCATCGGGGAGGGGCTACACCTTC. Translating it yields CASSFPSPSGRGYTF.

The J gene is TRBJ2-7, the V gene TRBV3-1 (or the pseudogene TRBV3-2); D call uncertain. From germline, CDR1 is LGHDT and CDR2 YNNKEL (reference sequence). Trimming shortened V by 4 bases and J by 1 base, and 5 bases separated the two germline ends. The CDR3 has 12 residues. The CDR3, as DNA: TGTGCCAGCAGCCTCCATTCCTACGAGCAGTACTTC. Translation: CASSLHSYEQYF.

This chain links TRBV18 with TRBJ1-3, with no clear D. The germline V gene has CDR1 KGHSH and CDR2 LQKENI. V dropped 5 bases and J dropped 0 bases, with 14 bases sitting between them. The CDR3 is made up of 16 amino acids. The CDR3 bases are TGTGCCAGCTCAGCCCTTCCACTTAGCTCTGGAAACACCATATATTTT. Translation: CASSALPLSSGNTIYF. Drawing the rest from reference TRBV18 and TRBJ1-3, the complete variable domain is NAGVMQNPRHLVRRRGQEARLRCSPMKGHSHVYWYRQLPEEGLKFMVYLQKENIIDESGMPKERFSAEFPKEGPSILRIQQVVRGDSAAYFCASSALPLSSGNTIYFGEGSWLTVV.

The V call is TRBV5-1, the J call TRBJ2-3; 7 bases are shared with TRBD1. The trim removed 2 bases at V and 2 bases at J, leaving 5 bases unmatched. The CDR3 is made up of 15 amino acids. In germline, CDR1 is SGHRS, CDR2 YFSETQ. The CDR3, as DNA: TGCGCCAGCAGCTTAGTGGGACAGCTCACAGATACGCAGTATTTT. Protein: CASSLVGQLTDTQYF.

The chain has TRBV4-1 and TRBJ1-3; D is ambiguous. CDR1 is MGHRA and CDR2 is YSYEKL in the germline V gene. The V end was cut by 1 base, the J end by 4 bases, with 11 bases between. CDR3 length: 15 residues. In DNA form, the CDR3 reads TGCGCCAGCAGCCAAGCCCCGGAGCAGGGAAACACCATATATTTT. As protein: CASSQAPEQGNTIYF.

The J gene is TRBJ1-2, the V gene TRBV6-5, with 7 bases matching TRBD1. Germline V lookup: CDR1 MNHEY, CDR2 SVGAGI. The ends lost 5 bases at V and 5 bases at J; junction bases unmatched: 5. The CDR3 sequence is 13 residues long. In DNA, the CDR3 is TGTGCCAGCAGTCAGGGGGGCTCGTATGGCTACACCTTC. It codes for CASSQGGSYGYTF.

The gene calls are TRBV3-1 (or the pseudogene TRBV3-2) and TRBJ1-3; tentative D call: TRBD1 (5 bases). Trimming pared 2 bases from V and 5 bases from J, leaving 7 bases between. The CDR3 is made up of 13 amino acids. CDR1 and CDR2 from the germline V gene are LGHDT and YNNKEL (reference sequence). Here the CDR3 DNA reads TGTGCCAGCAGCCAAAGGGGTCGAAACACCATATATTTT. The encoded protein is CASSQRGRNTIYF.

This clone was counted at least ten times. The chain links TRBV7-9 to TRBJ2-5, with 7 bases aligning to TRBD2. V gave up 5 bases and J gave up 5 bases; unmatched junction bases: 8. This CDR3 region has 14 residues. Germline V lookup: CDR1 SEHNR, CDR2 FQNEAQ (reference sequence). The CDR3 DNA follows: TGTGCCAGCAGCCCAGGACTAGGGTGGGAGACCCAGTACTTC. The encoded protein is CASSPGLGWETQYF.

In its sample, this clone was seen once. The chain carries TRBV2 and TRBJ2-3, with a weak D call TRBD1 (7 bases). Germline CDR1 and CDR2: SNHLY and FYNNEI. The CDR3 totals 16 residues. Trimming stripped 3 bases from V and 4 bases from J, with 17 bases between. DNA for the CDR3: TGTGCCAGCAGTGACGGACAGGCAAGGGGGGCAGATACGCAGTATTTT. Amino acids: CASSDGQARGADTQYF.

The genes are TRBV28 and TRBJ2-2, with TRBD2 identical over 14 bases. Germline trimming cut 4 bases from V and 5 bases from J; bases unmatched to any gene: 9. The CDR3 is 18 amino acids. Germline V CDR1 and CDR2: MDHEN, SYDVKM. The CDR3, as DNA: TGTGCCAGCAGTTCCCCCGGGACTAGCGGGAGTAGGACCGGGGAGCTGTTTTTT. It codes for CASSSPGTSGSRTGELFF.

CDR3 in amino acids: CASSPQGMVAEAFF. CDR3 nucleotides: TGTGCCAGCAGCCCACAGGGGATGGTGGCTGAAGCTTTCTTT. This chain connects TRBV28 to TRBJ1-1, with 7 bases that match TRBD1. Germline CDR1 and CDR2: MDHEN and SYDVKM. There are 14 residues in the CDR3. Trimming removed 6 bases from V and 6 bases from J; junction bases left unmatched: 10.

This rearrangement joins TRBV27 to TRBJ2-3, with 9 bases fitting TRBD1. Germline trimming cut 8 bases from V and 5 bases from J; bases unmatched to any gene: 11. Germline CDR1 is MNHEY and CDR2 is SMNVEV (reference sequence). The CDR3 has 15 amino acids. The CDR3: CASCHRDRAVDTQYF. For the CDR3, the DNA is TGTGCCAGCTGCCACCGGGACAGGGCGGTAGATACGCAGTATTTT.

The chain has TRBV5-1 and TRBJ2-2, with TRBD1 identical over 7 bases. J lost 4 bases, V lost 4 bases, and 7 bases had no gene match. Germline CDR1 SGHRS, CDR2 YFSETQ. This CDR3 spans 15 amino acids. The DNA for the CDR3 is TGCGCCAGCAGCGCCGGACAGGTGACCACCGGGGAGCTGTTTTTT. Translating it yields CASSAGQVTTGELFF. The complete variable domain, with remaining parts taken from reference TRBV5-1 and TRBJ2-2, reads KAGVTQTPRYLIKTRGQQVTLSCSPISGHRSVSWYQQTPGQGLQFLFEYFSETQRNKGNFPGRFSGRQFSNSRSEMNVSTLELGDSALYLCASSAGQVTTGELFFGEGSRLTVL.